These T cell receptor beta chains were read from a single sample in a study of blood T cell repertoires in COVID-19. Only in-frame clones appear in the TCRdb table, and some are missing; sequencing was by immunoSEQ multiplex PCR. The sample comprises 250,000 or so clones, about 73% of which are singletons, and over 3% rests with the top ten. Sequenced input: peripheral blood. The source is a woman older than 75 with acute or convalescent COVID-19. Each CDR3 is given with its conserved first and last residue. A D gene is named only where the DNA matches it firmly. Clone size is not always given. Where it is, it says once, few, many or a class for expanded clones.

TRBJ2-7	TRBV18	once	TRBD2	TGTGCCAGCTCACCCCAGGCACCGGGACTAGTCTCCTCCGAGCAGTACTTC	CASSPQAPGLVSSEQYF
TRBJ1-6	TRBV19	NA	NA	TGTGCCAGTAGTGCGACAGGTTCGTATAATTCACCCCTCCACTTT	CASSATGSYNSPLHF
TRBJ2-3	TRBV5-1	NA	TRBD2	TGCGCCAGCAGTTGGGAACTAGCGGGGGGGAAGTCTACGCAGTATTTT	CASSWELAGGKSTQYF
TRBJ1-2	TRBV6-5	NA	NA	TGTGCCAGCAGTTACCAACAAAACTATGGCTACACCTTC	CASSYQQNYGYTF
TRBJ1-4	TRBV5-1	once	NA	TGCGCCAGCAGCCCCTCGGATGAAAAACTGTTTTTT	CASSPSDEKLFF
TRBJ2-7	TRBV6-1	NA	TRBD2	TGTGCCAGCAGTGAAGAGGGGACTAGCGCTGGCTACGAGCAGTACTTC	CASSEEGTSAGYEQYF
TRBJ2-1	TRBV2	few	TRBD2	TGTGCCAGCAGTGTCGCTAGCGGGAGGAATGAGCAGTTCTTC	CASSVASGRNEQFF
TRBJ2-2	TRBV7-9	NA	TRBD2	TGTGCCAGCAGCCCTCGGGTCGGGACTAGCGTAAACGGGGAGCTGTTTTTT	CASSPRVGTSVNGELFF
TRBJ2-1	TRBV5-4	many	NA	TGTGCCAGCAGCCCTGATTGGAGTGAGCAGTTCTTC	CASSPDWSEQFF
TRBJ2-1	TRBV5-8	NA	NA	TGTGCCAGCAGCTTTCAGGGGAGTTCCTACAATGAGCAGTTCTTC	CASSFQGSSYNEQFF
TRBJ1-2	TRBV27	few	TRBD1	TGTGCCAGCAGTTTGGGAGGCCCGGACAGGGGAAGTAGAGGCTACACCTTC	CASSLGGPDRGSRGYTF
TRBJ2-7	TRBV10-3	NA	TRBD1	TGTGCCATCAGCGAAGAGGGGACAGGGGGATACGAGCAGTACTTC	CAISEEGTGGYEQYF
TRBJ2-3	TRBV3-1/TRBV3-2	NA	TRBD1	TGTGCCAGCAGCCGAAGAGGGGGCATCGCAGATACGCAGTATTTT	CASSRRGGIADTQYF
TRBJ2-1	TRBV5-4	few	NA	TGTGCCAGCAGCTCAATGTTTAGCGGATACGAAGACTACAATGAGCAGTTCTTC	CASSSMFSGYEDYNEQFF
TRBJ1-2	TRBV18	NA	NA	TGTGCCAGCTCACCCGGACTTGAGGGCTATGGCTACACCTTC	CASSPGLEGYGYTF
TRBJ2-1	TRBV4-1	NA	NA	TGCGCCAGCAGCCAGGCAGATCTTGTCAGTGAGCAGTTCTTC	CASSQADLVSEQFF
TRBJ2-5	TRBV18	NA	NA	TGTGCCAGCTCACCCGGACAGCAAGAGACCCAGTACTTC	CASSPGQQETQYF
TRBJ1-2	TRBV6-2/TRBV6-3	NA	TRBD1	TGTGCCAGCAGTTACAGGCTGACAGGGATCAGTGGCTATGGCTACACCTTC	CASSYRLTGISGYGYTF
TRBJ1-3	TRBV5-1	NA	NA	TGCGCCAGCAGCAGGGGAGGGGAGACCTCTGGAAACACCATATATTTT	CASSRGGETSGNTIYF
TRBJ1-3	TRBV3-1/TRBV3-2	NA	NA	TGTGCCAGCAGCCAAGACTTAAGGGGCTGGGACACCATATATTTT	CASSQDLRGWDTIYF
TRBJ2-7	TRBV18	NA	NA	TGTGCCAGCGCTAAGATAAAAGGGGACTACGAGCAGTACTTC	CASAKIKGDYEQYF
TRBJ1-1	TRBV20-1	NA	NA	TGCAGTGCTAGTCGGGGAATCACTGAAGCTTTCTTT	CSASRGITEAFF
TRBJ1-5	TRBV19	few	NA	TGTGCCAGTAAAGGGCAGGGGCCTAGCAATCAGCCCCAGCATTTT	CASKGQGPSNQPQHF
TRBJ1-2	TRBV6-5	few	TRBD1	TGTGCCAGCAGTTACTCAAGGACAGGGGGGAACTATGGCTACACCTTC	CASSYSRTGGNYGYTF
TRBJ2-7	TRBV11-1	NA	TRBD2	TGTGCCAGCAGTACGACTAGCGGGAACTCCTACGAGCAGTACTTC	CASSTTSGNSYEQYF
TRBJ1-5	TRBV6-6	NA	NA	TGTGCCAGCAGTGCTCCCGGGTCACCTAATCAGCCCCAGCATTTT	CASSAPGSPNQPQHF
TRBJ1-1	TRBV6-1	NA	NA	TGTGCCAGCAGTGAAGTGGGCGGGGTTACTGAAGCTTTCTTT	CASSEVGGVTEAFF
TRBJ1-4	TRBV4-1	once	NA	TGCGCCAGCAGCCAGGATGCGGGGGCCTATAATGAAAAACTGTTTTTT	CASSQDAGAYNEKLFF
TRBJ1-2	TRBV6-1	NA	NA	TGTGCCAGCAGTGAAGCCCCCCGGCAGGCTGGCTACACCTTC	CASSEAPRQAGYTF
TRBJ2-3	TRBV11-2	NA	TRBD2	TGTGCCAGCAGCCTGGGACTAGCGGGGACAACAGATACGCAGTATTTT	CASSLGLAGTTDTQYF
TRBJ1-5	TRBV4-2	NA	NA	TGTGCCAGCAGCCAAGATTACAGTTCCAATCAGCCCCAGCATTTT	CASSQDYSSNQPQHF
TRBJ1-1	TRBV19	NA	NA	TGTGCCAGTAGTATAGGGAGGGCGGAAGCTTTCTTT	CASSIGRAEAFF
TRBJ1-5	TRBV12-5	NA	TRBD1	TGTGCTAGTGCCCGCGGACAGGAAGGCAATCAGCCCCAGCATTTT	CASARGQEGNQPQHF
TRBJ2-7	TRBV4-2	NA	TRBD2	TGTGCCAGCAGCCAAGATCTTGGGGCTAGCGGCATTACCTACGAGCAGTACTTC	CASSQDLGASGITYEQYF
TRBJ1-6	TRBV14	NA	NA	TGTGCCAGCAGCCAGCGGAGCTCCTATAATTCACCCCTCCACTTT	CASSQRSSYNSPLHF
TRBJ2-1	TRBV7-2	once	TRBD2	TGTGCCAGCAGCTTAGTAAGCGGGGGGCTCAATGAGCAGTTCTTC	CASSLVSGGLNEQFF
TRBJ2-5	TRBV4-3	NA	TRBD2	TGCGCCAGCAGCCAAGATGCCCCAGGACTAGCGGGGGTAGGAGAGACCCAGTACTTC	CASSQDAPGLAGVGETQYF
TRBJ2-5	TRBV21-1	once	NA	TGTGCCAGCAGCAACAGGGGGTCGGAGACCCAGTACTTC	CASSNRGSETQYF
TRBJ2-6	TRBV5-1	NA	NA	TGCGCCAGCAGCTTAACCCCCCCGGGAAACTCTGGGGCCAACGTCCTGACTTTC	CASSLTPPGNSGANVLTF
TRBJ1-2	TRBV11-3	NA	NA	TGTGCCAGCGAACAGGGTAGCTCTAACTATGGCTACACCTTC	CASEQGSSNYGYTF
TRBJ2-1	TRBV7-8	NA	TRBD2	TGTGCCAGCAGCTTAGTAGGGACTAAAAATGAGCAGTTCTTC	CASSLVGTKNEQFF
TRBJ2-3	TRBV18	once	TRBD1	TGTGCCAGCTCGGGGACAGTCTCTAGCACAGATACGCAGTATTTT	CASSGTVSSTDTQYF
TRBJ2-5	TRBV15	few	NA	TGTGCCACCAGCCAAGCAGGGCGGGGCCAAGAGACCCAGTACTTC	CATSQAGRGQETQYF
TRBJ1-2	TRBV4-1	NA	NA	TGCGCCAGCAGCCAAGATGGCACACAGTATGGCTACACCTTC	CASSQDGTQYGYTF
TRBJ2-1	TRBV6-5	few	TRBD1	TGTGCCAGCAGTCCGGGACAGGGGATGAATGAGCAGTTCTTC	CASSPGQGMNEQFF
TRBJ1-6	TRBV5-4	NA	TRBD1	TGTGCCAGCAGCTGGGACAGGGGACCTCTTTCACCCCTCCACTTT	CASSWDRGPLSPLHF
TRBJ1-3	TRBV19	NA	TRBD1	TGTGCCACTAAGACCGGGACAGGGAACTCTGGAAACACCATATATTTT	CATKTGTGNSGNTIYF
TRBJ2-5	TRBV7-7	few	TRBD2	TGTGCCAGCAGCTCAAGCGGGGGGCAGGGGGAGACCCAGTACTTC	CASSSSGGQGETQYF
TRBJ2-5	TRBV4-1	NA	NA	TGCGCCAGCAGCCAAGAATTCGCGAACTACGGCGGTCGGGAGACCCAGTACTTC	CASSQEFANYGGRETQYF
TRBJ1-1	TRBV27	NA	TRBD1	TGTGCCAGCAGTTCAGGGGGCGCAGAAATGAACACTGAAGCTTTCTTT	CASSSGGAEMNTEAFF
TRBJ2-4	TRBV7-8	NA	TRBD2	TGTGCCAGCAGCTTAGGGCGGCGGGGGGGCCCCAAAAACATTCAGTACTTC	CASSLGRRGGPKNIQYF
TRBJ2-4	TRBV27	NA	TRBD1	TGTGCCAGCAGTGCACTCGGGACAGGGGAATTGGCCAAAAACATTCAGTACTTC	CASSALGTGELAKNIQYF
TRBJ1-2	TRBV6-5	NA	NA	TGTGCCAGCAAGAGGCTCGACTATGGCTACACCTTC	CASKRLDYGYTF
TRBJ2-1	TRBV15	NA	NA	TGTGCCACCAGCAGAGGGGGCCTTGAGCAGTTCTTC	CATSRGGLEQFF
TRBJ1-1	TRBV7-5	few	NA	TGTGTCAGAAGCAGAGACAGGGGGCGGTTCACTGAAGCTTTCTTT	CVRSRDRGRFTEAFF
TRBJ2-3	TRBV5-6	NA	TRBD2	TGTGCCAGCGGGCGCCTAGCGGGGGGTGGGACAGATACGCAGTATTTT	CASGRLAGGGTDTQYF
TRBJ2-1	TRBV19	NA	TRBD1	TGTGCCAGTAGCACAGGGGTCGCTTGGATCTCCTACAATGAGCAGTTCTTC	CASSTGVAWISYNEQFF
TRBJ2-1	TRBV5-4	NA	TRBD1	TGTGCCAGCAGCCATCAGGACAGGGGTGGAATGAATGAGCAGTTCTTC	CASSHQDRGGMNEQFF
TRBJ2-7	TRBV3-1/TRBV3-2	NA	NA	TGTGCCAGCAGCCAACCTCCGTACGAGCAGTACTTC	CASSQPPYEQYF